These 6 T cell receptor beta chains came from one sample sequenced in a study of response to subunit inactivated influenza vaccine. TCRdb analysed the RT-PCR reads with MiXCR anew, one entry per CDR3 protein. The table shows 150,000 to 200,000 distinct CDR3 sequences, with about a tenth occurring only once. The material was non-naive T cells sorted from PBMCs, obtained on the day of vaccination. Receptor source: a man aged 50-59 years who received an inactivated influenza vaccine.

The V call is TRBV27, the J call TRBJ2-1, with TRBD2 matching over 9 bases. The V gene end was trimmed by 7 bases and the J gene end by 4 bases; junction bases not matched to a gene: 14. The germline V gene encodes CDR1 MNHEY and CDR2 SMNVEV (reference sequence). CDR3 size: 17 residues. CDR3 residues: CASKGTAGREGYNEQFF. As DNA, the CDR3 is TGTGCCAGCAAGGGGACGGCGGGGCGGGAGGGGTACAATGAGCAGTTCTTC.

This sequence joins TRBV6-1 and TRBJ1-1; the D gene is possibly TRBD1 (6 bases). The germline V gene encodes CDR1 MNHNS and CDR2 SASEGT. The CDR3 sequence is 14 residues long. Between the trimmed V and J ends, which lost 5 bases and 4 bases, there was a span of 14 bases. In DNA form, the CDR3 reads TGTGCCAGCAGTCTAGGCGCGGGGGCCACTGAAGCTTTCTTT. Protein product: CASSLGAGATEAFF.

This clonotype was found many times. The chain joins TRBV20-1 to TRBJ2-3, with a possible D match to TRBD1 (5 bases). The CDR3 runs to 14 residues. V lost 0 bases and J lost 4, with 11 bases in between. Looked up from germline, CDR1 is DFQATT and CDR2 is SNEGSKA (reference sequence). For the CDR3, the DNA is TGCAGTGCTAGAGATCAGACAGCCGCAGATACGCAGTATTTT. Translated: CSARDQTAADTQYF.

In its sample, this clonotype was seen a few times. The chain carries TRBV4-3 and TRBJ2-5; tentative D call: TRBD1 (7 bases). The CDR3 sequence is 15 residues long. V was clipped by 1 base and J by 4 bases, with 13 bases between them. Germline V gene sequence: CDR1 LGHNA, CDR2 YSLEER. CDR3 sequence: CASSQAPGGRETQYF. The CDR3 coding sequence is TGCGCCAGCAGCCAAGCCCCAGGGGGGAGAGAGACCCAGTACTTC.

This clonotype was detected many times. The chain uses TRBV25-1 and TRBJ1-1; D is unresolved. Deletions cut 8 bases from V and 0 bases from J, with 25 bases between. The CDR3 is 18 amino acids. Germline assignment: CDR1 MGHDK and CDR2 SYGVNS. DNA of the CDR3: TGTGCCAGCCACACTTACTCGGACGGCCTTTTCATGAACACTGAAGCTTTCTTT. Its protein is CASHTYSDGLFMNTEAFF.

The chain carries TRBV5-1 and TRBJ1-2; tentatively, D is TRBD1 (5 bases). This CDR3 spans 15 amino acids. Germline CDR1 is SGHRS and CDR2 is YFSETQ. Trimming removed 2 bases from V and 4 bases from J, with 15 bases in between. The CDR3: CASSFWDSNTYGYTF. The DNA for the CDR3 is TGCGCCAGCAGCTTCTGGGACTCCAATACCTATGGCTACACCTTC.